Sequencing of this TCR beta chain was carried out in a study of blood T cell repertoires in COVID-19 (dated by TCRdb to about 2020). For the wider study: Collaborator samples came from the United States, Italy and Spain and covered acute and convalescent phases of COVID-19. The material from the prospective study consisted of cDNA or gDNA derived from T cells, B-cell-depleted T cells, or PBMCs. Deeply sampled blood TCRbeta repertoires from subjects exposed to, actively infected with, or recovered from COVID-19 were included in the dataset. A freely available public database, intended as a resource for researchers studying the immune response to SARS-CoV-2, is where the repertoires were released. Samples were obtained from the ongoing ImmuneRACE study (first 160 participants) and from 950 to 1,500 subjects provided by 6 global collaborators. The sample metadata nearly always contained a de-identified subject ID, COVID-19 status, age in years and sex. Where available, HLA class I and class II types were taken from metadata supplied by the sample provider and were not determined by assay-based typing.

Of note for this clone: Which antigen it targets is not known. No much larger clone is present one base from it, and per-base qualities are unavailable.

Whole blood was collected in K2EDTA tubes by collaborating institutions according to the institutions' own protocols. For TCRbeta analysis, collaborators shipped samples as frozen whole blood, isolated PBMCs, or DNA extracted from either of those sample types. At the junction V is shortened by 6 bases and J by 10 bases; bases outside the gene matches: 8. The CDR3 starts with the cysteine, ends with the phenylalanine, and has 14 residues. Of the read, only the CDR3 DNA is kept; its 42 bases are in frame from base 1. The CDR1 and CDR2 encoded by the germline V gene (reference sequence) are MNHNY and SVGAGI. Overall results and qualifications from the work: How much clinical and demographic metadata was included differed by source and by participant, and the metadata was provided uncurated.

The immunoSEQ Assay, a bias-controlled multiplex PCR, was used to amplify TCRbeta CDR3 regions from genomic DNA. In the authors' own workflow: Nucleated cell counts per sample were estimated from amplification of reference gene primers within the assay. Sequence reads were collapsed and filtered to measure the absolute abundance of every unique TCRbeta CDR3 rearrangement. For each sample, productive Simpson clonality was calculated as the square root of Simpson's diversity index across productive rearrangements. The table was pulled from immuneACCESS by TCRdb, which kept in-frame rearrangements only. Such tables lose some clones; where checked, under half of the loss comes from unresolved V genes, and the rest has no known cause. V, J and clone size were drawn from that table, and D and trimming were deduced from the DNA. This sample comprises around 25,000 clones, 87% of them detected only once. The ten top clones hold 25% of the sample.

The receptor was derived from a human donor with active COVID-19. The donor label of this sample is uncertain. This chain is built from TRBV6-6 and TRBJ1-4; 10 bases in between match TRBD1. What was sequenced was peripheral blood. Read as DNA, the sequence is TGTGCCAGCAGCCCGGGACAGGGGAAGGGAAAACTGTTTTTT. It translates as CASSPGQGKGKLFF.